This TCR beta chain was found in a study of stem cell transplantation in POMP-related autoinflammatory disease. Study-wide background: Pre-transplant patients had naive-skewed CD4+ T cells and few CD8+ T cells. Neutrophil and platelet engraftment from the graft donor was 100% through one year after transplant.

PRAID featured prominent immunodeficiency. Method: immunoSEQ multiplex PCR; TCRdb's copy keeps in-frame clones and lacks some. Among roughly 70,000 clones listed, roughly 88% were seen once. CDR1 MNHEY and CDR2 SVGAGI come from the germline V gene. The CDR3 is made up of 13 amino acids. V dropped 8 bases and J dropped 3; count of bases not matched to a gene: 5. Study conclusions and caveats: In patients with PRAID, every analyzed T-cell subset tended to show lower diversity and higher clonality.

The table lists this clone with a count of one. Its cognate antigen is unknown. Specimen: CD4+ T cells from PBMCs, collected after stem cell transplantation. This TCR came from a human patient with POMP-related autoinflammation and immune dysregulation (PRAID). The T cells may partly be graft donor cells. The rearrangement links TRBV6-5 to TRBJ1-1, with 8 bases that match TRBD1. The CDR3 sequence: CASQTGVDTEAFF. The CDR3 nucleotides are TGTGCCAGCCAGACAGGGGTCGACACTGAAGCTTTCTTT.